This TCR beta chain was obtained from a study of identical twins (TCRdb year 2016). About the investigation overall: The study deep-sequenced TCR alpha and beta repertoires from monozygotic twins, unrelated adults of various ages and cord blood to test whether fetal clonotypes persist. To rule out contamination, replicate twin experiments were performed at different times with different library preparation protocols.

Libraries were made using 5' RACE. The data were produced on an Illumina HiSeq 2000. Template switching introduced a universal primer binding site; the final cDNA contained a unique molecular identifier, enabling accurate counting of TCR cDNA molecules. Specific primers in the conserved constant-segment region were used to synthesize first-strand cDNA for the TCR alpha and beta chains. To control for contamination, every cDNA library was double barcoded, receiving both a SMART-Mk sample barcode and Illumina barcodes. TruSeq adapter sequences, together with Illumina sample barcodes, were added in two successive PCR steps. Sequencing of the TCR alpha and beta cDNA libraries was done on the Illumina HiSeq platform using custom primers. The authors' pipeline ran thus. Unique molecular identifiers were extracted from raw reads with MiGEC, and CDR3 positions were determined with MiXCR. For each individual, recombination models were inferred using an EM algorithm with the repgenHMM and IGoR tools. The tcR package in R was used for shared clonotype analysis, with sharing normalized by the product of cloneset sizes. Out-of-frame nonproductive sequences were analyzed to study raw recombination free of thymic and clonal selection effects. The public reads were reanalyzed by TCRdb: fastp trimming at Q25, MiXCR alignment, in-frame beta chains only. Every CDR3 protein is listed once, alongside the most common genes and DNA of its rows. These V and J calls rely on TCRdb rather than the paper's analysis. The sample has 400,000 to 650,000 distinct CDR3 sequences on record, about 20% of them singletons. The ten largest clones capture roughly 0.91% of the sample.

Trimming accounts for 6 bases at V and 3 bases at J, while the number of junction bases matched to no gene is 7. From the cysteine through the phenylalanine, the CDR3 covers 15 amino acids. Just the 45-base CDR3 DNA is kept, in frame starting at base 1. With respect to this clonotype: The antigen this receptor binds is unknown. Within one base of it there is no much larger clone, and no base qualities were kept.

What the study reported, not specific to this receptor: Fewer insertions were carried by abundant cord blood beta clonotypes, a similar but weaker trend appeared in young adult naive repertoires, and no such trend appeared in memory repertoires. Zero-insertion analyses could be partly confounded by invariant T cells such as MAIT and iNKT, although diverse VJ usage argued against such confounding for most clonotypes. Because the same donors could not be followed over many years, the conclusions depended on cross-sectional statistical analysis. Out-of-frame TCR alpha sequences shared between twins showed an excess of low generation-probability sequences compared with coincidental sharing between unrelated individuals. Out-of-frame TCR alpha sharing in monozygotic twins was systematically underestimated by recombination models, whereas sharing between unrelated individuals was in agreement with the recombination models. A weaker excess of twin sharing was found in beta out-of-frame sequences because the signal-to-noise ratio was lowered by fewer shared sequences.

All donors were healthy Caucasians. Three pairs of female monozygotic twins, all aged about 18 to 30 years, made up the twin cohort. Positive isolation kits from Invitrogen were used to isolate CD4+ and CD8+ T cell populations. This same sample was also part of a study on T cells expressing NK-cell markers. As the second paper documents: Seven to nine donors provided sorted CD3+CD56+NKG2C+, CD3+CD56+NKG2C- and CD3+CD56-NKG2C+ T-cell subsets, whose TCR beta-chain repertoires were profiled. Among the eight sequenced donors, only one was HCMV-seronegative, while the other seven were HCMV-seropositive. To restrict sorting to alphabetaTCR-expressing T cells, an anti-gammadeltaTCR antibody was added in several experiments. For five or six donors, the dominant CD3+CD56+NKG2C+ clonotypes were among the top 10 CD8+ clonotypes and accounted for roughly 1.0-7.5% of CD8+ T cells. Those dominant clonotypes were again the most abundant among CD3+CD56-NKG2C+ cells in a handful of donors, at about 28.3-60.1%. Whether the expanded NKG2C-expressing T cell clones were specific for HCMV antigens remained unclear. The eight sequenced donors were randomly selected healthy volunteers, three men and five women. HCMV-specific IgG was detected in serum with a commercial ELISA kit to determine HCMV serostatus. MIGEC handled demultiplexing of the reads and grouping by UMI, while MiTCR was used to assemble and quantify clonotypes. Only TCR cDNA sequences supported by at least two reads were kept to exclude erroneous sequences. The tcR package was used for downstream repertoire analysis, and clonotypes were matched between fractions using CDR3 nucleotide sequence together with V segment. Antigen specificity was annotated against VDJdb with VDJmatch, allowing one amino acid substitution in CDR3.

The chain is made from TRBV12-3 or TRBV12-4 and TRBJ2-2, and TRBD1 aligns with 7 junction nucleotides. The sample comprised CD4+ T cells sorted from blood. This TCR came from a woman aged 18-29 years in good health. The DNA sequence is as follows: TGTGCCAGCAGACATGACAGGGCCTACACCGGGGAGCTGTTTTTT. The translation is CASRHDRAYTGELFF.